This entry lists 31 T cell receptor beta chains sequenced from one sample in a study of blood T cell repertoires in COVID-19. Repertoires were generated with immunoSEQ multiplex PCR, while TCRdb's copy carries only in-frame clones and drops some. The sample lists 130,000 or so clones, roughly 81% seen once, with 9.5% to 15% in the top ten. The source material was peripheral blood. Receptors were obtained from a human donor in a cohort sampled during active COVID-19.

The chain recombines TRBV28 with TRBJ2-3; TRBD2 matches 11 bases. The CDR3 contains 15 residues. The junction had 12 bases not matched to a gene; V was cut back by 5 bases and J by 11 bases. Germline V gene lookup returns CDR1 MDHEN and CDR2 SYDVKM. The CDR3 loop reads CASSLAGGPKVEQYF. The CDR3 bases are TGTGCCAGCAGTCTAGCGGGGGGCCCCAAGGTTGAGCAGTATTTT.

In this sample, this clone turned up once. The chain has TRBV9 and TRBJ1-1, with 9 bases aligning to TRBD1. The CDR3 runs to 15 residues. After removal of 0 bases from V and 5 bases from J, the junction contained 5 bases not matched to a gene. CDR1 SGDLS and CDR2 YYNGEE come from the germline V gene. The CDR3 spells CASSVGGTGFTEAFF. In DNA, the CDR3 is TGTGCCAGCAGCGTAGGGGGGACAGGGTTTACTGAAGCTTTCTTT.

In its sample, this clone was seen once. This chain joins TRBV20-1 and TRBJ2-3; 7 nucleotides line up with TRBD2. Germline CDR1 reads DFQATT; CDR2 reads SNEGSKA (reference sequence). The length of the CDR3 is 15 residues. The trim removed 3 bases at V and 0 bases at J, leaving 6 bases unmatched. The CDR3 DNA reads TGCAGTGCTAGTCGGCCGGGGGGTAGCACAGATACGCAGTATTTT. This sequence encodes CSASRPGGSTDTQYF.

DNA for the CDR3: TGTGCCACCAGCAGAGATCTCCTAGCGGGGGGTTATACGCAGTATTTT. It translates to CATSRDLLAGGYTQYF. This rearrangement joins TRBV15 to TRBJ2-3; 11 nucleotides align to TRBD2. J gave up 7 bases and V 0 bases, and 6 bases lay outside the gene matches. Germline CDR1 is LNHNV and CDR2 is YYDKDF (reference sequence). There are 16 residues in the CDR3.

The rearrangement uses TRBV7-2 and TRBJ2-1, with TRBD2 matching over 8 bases. The V and J ends lost 2 bases and 5 bases, in that order; junction bases with no gene match: 5. There are 15 residues in the CDR3. CDR1 SGHTA and CDR2 FQGNSA come from the germline V gene. The CDR3: CASSLSAGGHNEQFF. For the CDR3, the DNA is TGTGCCAGCAGCTTATCGGCGGGGGGCCACAATGAGCAGTTCTTC.

The chain employs TRBV9 and TRBJ1-2, with D possibly being TRBD1 (5 bases). V was pared by 4 bases and J by 3 bases, with 19 bases between. Germline assignment: CDR1 SGDLS and CDR2 YYNGEE. The CDR3 length is 16 residues. The CDR3 sequence: CASSTPGEGIDYGYTF. The CDR3, as DNA: TGTGCCAGCAGCACCCCGGGGGAGGGAATCGACTATGGCTACACCTTC.

The chain joins TRBV7-9 to TRBJ1-1; D unclear. The germline gives CDR1 SEHNR, CDR2 FQNEAQ (reference sequence). Trimming shortened V by 1 base and J by 2 bases, and 11 bases separated the two germline ends. The CDR3 runs 15 residues. In nucleotides, the CDR3 is TGTGCCAGCAGCTTAGGGTACAGTCCCAACACTGAAGCTTTCTTT. Amino acid sequence: CASSLGYSPNTEAFF.

The rearrangement uses TRBV5-1 and TRBJ1-4; a weak D match, TRBD1 (6 bases). V lost 4 bases and J 8 bases, leaving 18 bases between the germline ends. Germline V CDR1 and CDR2: SGHRS, YFSETQ. The CDR3 consists of 15 residues. The chain's CDR3 is CASSNQQGPGEKLFF. CDR3 nucleotide sequence: TGCGCCAGCAGCAACCAACAGGGACCGGGAGAAAAACTGTTTTTT.

The chain employs TRBV12-3 or TRBV12-4 and TRBJ1-1; perhaps TRBD1 as D (5 bases). The CDR3 sequence is 13 residues long. Between the trimmed V and J ends, which lost 3 bases and 4 bases, there was a span of 9 bases. Here the CDR3 reads CASSFQGLTEAFF. As DNA, the CDR3 is TGTGCCAGCAGTTTTCAGGGTCTCACTGAAGCTTTCTTT.

The chain employs TRBV18 and TRBJ2-7, with 10 bases fitting TRBD1. Trimming took 3 bases from V and 6 from J; bases not matched to a gene: 5. CDR1 and CDR2 from the germline V gene are KGHSH and LQKENI. CDR3 length: 14 amino acids. CDR3 amino acids: CASSPWGQGREQYF. In nucleotides, the CDR3 is TGTGCCAGCTCACCTTGGGGACAGGGGCGCGAGCAGTACTTC. The entire variable domain, with the rest obtained from reference TRBV18 and TRBJ2-7, is as follows: NAGVMQNPRHLVRRRGQEARLRCSPMKGHSHVYWYRQLPEEGLKFMVYLQKENIIDESGMPKERFSAEFPKEGPSILRIQQVVRGDSAAYFCASSPWGQGREQYFGPGTRLTVT.

The chain carries TRBV28 and TRBJ1-2, with TRBD1 matching 7 bases. This CDR3 is built from 16 residues. Germline-derived CDR1 and CDR2 are MDHEN and SYDVKM. Trimming at V came to 6 bases and at J to 6 bases, leaving 16 bases not matched to a gene. The chain's CDR3 is CASSSRRRQGRDGYTF. The CDR3 DNA sequence: TGTGCCAGCAGCTCTCGGAGAAGACAGGGTCGTGATGGCTACACCTTC.

This chain joins TRBV18 and TRBJ1-1, with a weak D call TRBD1 (6 bases). The V gene lost 11 bases and the J gene lost 5 bases, with 15 bases spanning the gap. The germline V gene encodes CDR1 KGHSH and CDR2 LQKENI. The CDR3 is made up of 12 amino acids. CDR3 sequence reads: CASTGGTTEAFF. The CDR3 nucleotides read TGTGCCTCGACGGGGGGGACAACTGAAGCTTTCTTT.

Sample share makes this clone medium-sized. V is TRBV2 and J is TRBJ2-2; maybe TRBD2 (5 bases). Trimming stripped 6 bases from V and 3 bases from J, with 11 bases between. Germline lookup yields CDR1 SNHLY and CDR2 FYNNEI. The CDR3 length is 14 residues. The DNA for the CDR3 is TGTGCCAGCAGACCACCGCGGGACACCGGGGAGCTGTTTTTT. Residues: CASRPPRDTGELFF. Full variable domain (remainder filled in from reference TRBV2 and TRBJ2-2): EPEVTQTPSHQVTQMGQEVILRCVPISNHLYFYWYRQILGQKVEFLVSFYNNEISEKSEIFDDQFSVERPDGSNFTLKIRSTKLEDSAMYFCASRPPRDTGELFFGEGSRLTVL.

The rearrangement joins TRBV12-5 to TRBJ2-5, with D unclear. Germline CDR1 LGHNT, CDR2 FRNRAP. The V end lost 1 base, the J end lost 4 bases, and 10 bases lay between the germline ends. The CDR3 spans 14 residues. CDR3 protein: CASGLAPAGETQYF. CDR3 coding DNA: TGTGCTAGTGGTTTGGCCCCCGCAGGAGAGACCCAGTACTTC.

This clone was observed a handful of times. This sequence joins TRBV7-8 and TRBJ1-5; 11 bases are a match to TRBD1. With 5 bases clipped from V and 6 bases from J, the junction kept 6 bases outside the gene matches. The CDR3 spans 15 residues. Germline CDR1 SGHVS, CDR2 FQNEAQ. CDR3 protein: CASSNGQGAGQPQHF. As DNA, the CDR3 is TGTGCCAGCAGCAACGGACAGGGGGCGGGTCAGCCCCAGCATTTT.

This sequence joins TRBV23-1 and TRBJ1-5; 7 bases match TRBD1. TRBV23-1 is annotated as an ORF whose role is uncertain. Losses at the gene ends were 1 base for V and 0 bases for J; bases not matched to a gene: 27. The CDR3 consists of 24 residues. For the CDR3, the DNA is TGCGCCAGCAGTCAATATAGGGATCATTTGCCGGGACAGCCAGTTAGTGATAGCAATCAGCCCCAGCATTTT. It translates to CASSQYRDHLPGQPVSDSNQPQHF.

J is TRBJ2-1 and V is TRBV5-1; possible D gene TRBD1, 6 bases. Germline V lookup: CDR1 SGHRS, CDR2 YFSETQ. Trimming removed 0 bases from V and 7 bases from J, with 17 bases in between. The CDR3 has 16 residues. The CDR3 nucleotides are TGCGCCAGCAGCTTGGCTCCGACAGGTGCTGGAAATGAGCAGTTCTTC. It specifies CASSLAPTGAGNEQFF.

V is TRBV7-2 and J is TRBJ1-2, with D uncertain. The CDR3 contains 14 residues. V lost 5 bases and J 4 bases, leaving 14 bases between the germline ends. CDR1 and CDR2 from the germline V gene are SGHTA and FQGNSA. CDR3: CASSRHFMSYGYTF. Written as DNA, the CDR3 is TGTGCCAGCAGCCGCCACTTTATGAGCTATGGCTACACCTTC.

This chain links TRBV4-1 with TRBJ2-7; D is possibly TRBD2 (5 bases). The V and J ends lost 1 base and 3 bases respectively, with 13 bases between them. This CDR3 contains 15 residues. Germline lookup yields CDR1 MGHRA and CDR2 YSYEKL. The CDR3 protein is CASSQGESWVYEQYF. As DNA, the CDR3 is TGCGCCAGCAGCCAAGGGGAGTCTTGGGTCTACGAGCAGTACTTC.

This chain connects TRBV4-1 to TRBJ2-7; 9 positions match TRBD1. Germline V lookup: CDR1 MGHRA, CDR2 YSYEKL. After removal of 6 bases from V and 3 bases from J, the junction contained 6 bases not matched to a gene. This CDR3 contains 14 residues. The CDR3 DNA follows: TGCGCCAGCAGACCGAGACAGGGGGACTACGAGCAGTACTTC. This sequence encodes CASRPRQGDYEQYF.

This clone was seen once. The rearrangement uses TRBV15 and TRBJ2-2; 14 bases line up with TRBD2. The junction had 10 bases not matched to a gene; V was cut back by 5 bases and J by 5 bases. The CDR3 sequence is 18 residues long. CDR1 is LNHNV and CDR2 is YYDKDF in the germline V gene (reference sequence). CDR3 in DNA: TGTGCCACCAGCGGATGGACTAGCGGGGGGCGGGTAACCGGGGAGCTGTTTTTT. This gives the protein CATSGWTSGGRVTGELFF.

The rearrangement joins TRBV19 to TRBJ1-2; 7 bases match TRBD1. The CDR3 runs to 13 residues. Unmatched junction bases numbered 6, after V lost 5 bases and J lost 6 bases. Per germline, CDR1 LNHDA and CDR2 SQIVND (reference sequence). The CDR3 DNA sequence: TGTGCCAGTAGTCTCGAGGGGGCGGATGGCTACACCTTC. Encoded protein: CASSLEGADGYTF.

A single count supports this clone. This rearrangement joins TRBV30 to TRBJ1-4; TRBD1 matches 7 bases. V was pared by 5 bases and J by 7 bases, with 10 bases of the junction left unmatched. The germline CDR1 and CDR2 sequences are GTSNPN and SVGIG (reference sequence). This CDR3 has 14 amino acids. CDR3 protein: CAWENRGTIEKLFF. CDR3 nucleotide sequence: TGTGCCTGGGAAAACAGGGGTACAATTGAAAAACTGTTTTTT. Full variable domain (missing parts from reference TRBV30 and TRBJ1-4): SQTIHQWPATLVQPVGSPLSLECTVEGTSNPNLYWYRQAAGRGLQLLFYSVGIGQISSEVPQNLSASRPQDRQFILSSKKLLLSDSGFYLCAWENRGTIEKLFFGSGTQLSVL.

The chain couples TRBV27 to TRBJ2-7, with TRBD1 as a possible D gene (6 bases). V shed 5 bases and J shed 3 bases, with 11 bases lying between them. CDR1 and CDR2 from the germline V gene are MNHEY and SMNVEV (reference sequence). The CDR3 runs 13 residues. CDR3 sequence: CASSQRDIYEQYF. The CDR3 DNA reads as TGTGCCAGCAGTCAACGGGACATCTACGAGCAGTACTTC.

The chain links TRBV7-9 to TRBJ2-1, with D tentatively TRBD1 (5 bases). V was shortened by 5 bases and J by 7 bases, with 9 bases between the two germline ends. The CDR3 totals 12 residues. Germline CDR1 is SEHNR and CDR2 is FQNEAQ (reference sequence). CDR3 nucleotide sequence: TGTGCCAGCAGCCAACAGGCGAATGAGCAGTTCTTC. The encoded protein is CASSQQANEQFF.

This chain joins TRBV5-1 and TRBJ2-5, with 16 positions matching TRBD2. V lost 2 bases, J lost 4 bases, and 8 bases stayed unmatched. The CDR3 covers 18 residues. Germline-derived CDR1 and CDR2 are SGHRS and YFSETQ. As DNA, the CDR3 is TGCGCCAGCAGCTTAGGGACTAGCGGGGGGGCAATCGGAGAGACCCAGTACTTC. Translating it yields CASSLGTSGGAIGETQYF.

The rearrangement joins TRBV11-3 to TRBJ1-1; D possibly corresponds to TRBD1 (6 bases). Germline V lookup: CDR1 SGHNT, CDR2 YENEEA. V gave up 5 bases and J gave up 5 bases, with 15 bases separating them. There are 14 residues in the CDR3. This CDR3 reads CASSPHRDGTEAFF. Written as DNA, the CDR3 is TGTGCCAGCAGCCCACACAGGGACGGGACTGAAGCTTTCTTT.

The chain has TRBV6-6 and TRBJ1-1; D is ambiguous. In germline, CDR1 is MNHNY, CDR2 SVGAGI (reference sequence). V was trimmed by 3 bases and J by 2 bases, leaving 13 bases between them. The CDR3 has 15 residues. The CDR3 reads CASSYSVGGNTEAFF. DNA for the CDR3: TGTGCCAGCAGTTATAGCGTTGGCGGAAACACTGAAGCTTTCTTT.

This chain uses TRBV10-2 with TRBJ2-1; the match to TRBD2 covers 13 bases. Germline lookup yields CDR1 WSHSY and CDR2 SAAADI. V lost 6 bases and J lost 1; bases outside the gene matches: 3. The length of the CDR3 is 16 residues. CDR3 in DNA: TGCGCCAGCAGGGAGGGACTAGCGGGGTCCTACAATGAGCAGTTCTTC. Protein sequence: CASREGLAGSYNEQFF.

The J gene is TRBJ1-2, the V gene TRBV5-1; D ambiguous. This CDR3 has 14 residues. V was trimmed by 0 bases and J by 8 bases, leaving 14 bases between them. The germline V gene encodes CDR1 SGHRS and CDR2 YFSETQ. The CDR3 is CASSLEVGLGGYTF. In DNA form, the CDR3 reads TGCGCCAGCAGCTTGGAAGTGGGTCTCGGGGGCTACACCTTC.

The gene calls are TRBV5-1 and TRBJ2-1; a possible D gene is TRBD2 (7 bases). The CDR3 runs 17 residues. The V gene lost 5 bases and the J gene lost 4 bases, with 22 bases spanning the gap. Germline assignment: CDR1 SGHRS and CDR2 YFSETQ. The chain's CDR3 is CASRRVPMGGLYNEQFF. The CDR3 DNA is TGCGCCAGCAGACGCGTCCCTATGGGGGGGCTGTACAATGAGCAGTTCTTC.